Listed below are T cell receptor beta chains from one sample, sequenced in a study of shared clonotypes between healthy human individuals. Assay: immunoSEQ multiplex PCR; the TCRdb copy retains only in-frame clones and omits some. The table lists approximately 640,000 clones, less than 95% of them singletons, with 30% to 40% in the top ten. What was sequenced was memory CD8+ T cells from PBMCs. The origin of the receptors is a man aged 18 to 29 in good health. Some clones in this sample may be carry-over from other donors' samples. Each CDR3 is given with its conserved first and last residue.

j_gene: TRBJ1-3; v_gene: TRBV11-2; len: 16; CDR3aa: CASSPRDRADGNTIYF
j_gene: TRBJ2-7; v_gene: TRBV6-5; len: 14; CDR3aa: CASSVAGGPAEQYF
j_gene: TRBJ1-2; v_gene: TRBV5-1; len: 14; CDR3aa: CASSLGGEYYGYTF
j_gene: TRBJ2-7; v_gene: TRBV27; len: 16; CDR3aa: CASSLLPGQGDHEQYF
j_gene: TRBJ2-5; v_gene: TRBV27; len: 16; CDR3aa: CASSLRGQGTLWEQYF
j_gene: TRBJ2-7; v_gene: TRBV25-1; len: 12; CDR3aa: CASSQMPGYWYF
j_gene: TRBJ2-2; v_gene: TRBV27; len: 12; CDR3aa: CASSPGAGELFF
j_gene: TRBJ2-6; v_gene: TRBV27; len: 15; CDR3aa: CASTPGAGAANVLTF
j_gene: TRBJ2-2; v_gene: TRBV29-1; len: 13; CDR3aa: CSVLEGNTGELFF
j_gene: TRBJ2-7; v_gene: TRBV2; len: 16; CDR3aa: CASTGNSVPYSYEQYF
j_gene: TRBJ1-1; v_gene: TRBV7-6; len: 14; CDR3aa: CASSKVTGSSEAFF
j_gene: TRBJ2-2; v_gene: TRBV9; len: 18; CDR3aa: CASSVPREGQGNTGELFF
j_gene: TRBJ2-3; v_gene: TRBV7-9; len: 14; CDR3aa: CASSLLGGTDTQYF
j_gene: TRBJ2-5; v_gene: TRBV19; len: 15; CDR3aa: CASSQWDRAQETQYF
j_gene: TRBJ2-5; v_gene: TRBV7-9; len: 16; CDR3aa: CASSLGSGAIQETQYF
j_gene: TRBJ2-3; v_gene: TRBV7-8; len: 16; CDR3aa: CASSLEVARGTDTQYF
j_gene: TRBJ2-7; v_gene: TRBV10-3; len: 15; CDR3aa: CAISDPRQGSYEQYF
j_gene: TRBJ2-3; v_gene: TRBV5-1; len: 14; CDR3aa: CASSPVKDTDTQYF
j_gene: TRBJ2-1; v_gene: TRBV2; len: 17; CDR3aa: CASSERFGQEYGNEQFF
j_gene: TRBJ1-1; v_gene: TRBV5-5; len: 14; CDR3aa: CASSIRTGDVEAFF
j_gene: TRBJ2-7; v_gene: TRBV7-8; len: 15; CDR3aa: CASSLGGTQTYEQYF
j_gene: TRBJ1-5; v_gene: TRBV19; len: 13; CDR3aa: CASRSGISQPQHF
j_gene: TRBJ1-2; v_gene: TRBV6-5; len: 12; CDR3aa: CATRPGAYGYTF
j_gene: TRBJ2-7; v_gene: TRBV7-3; len: 16; CDR3aa: CASSLTGSALASEQYF
j_gene: TRBJ1-5; v_gene: TRBV7-6; len: 16; CDR3aa: CASSPESGGLNQPQHF
j_gene: TRBJ2-2; v_gene: TRBV4-1; len: 13; CDR3aa: CASNPRGAGELFF
j_gene: TRBJ2-5; v_gene: TRBV7-9; len: 13; CDR3aa: CASSPEGGGIWYF
j_gene: TRBJ2-2; v_gene: TRBV7-9; len: 17; CDR3aa: CASSLLARTANTGELFF
j_gene: TRBJ2-3; v_gene: TRBV9; len: 12; CDR3aa: CASSAREDTQYF
j_gene: TRBJ2-7; v_gene: TRBV5-1; len: 14; CDR3aa: CASSLVGGLIEQYF
j_gene: NA; v_gene: TRBV11-2; len: 13; CDR3aa: CASSQVGFYEQYF
j_gene: TRBJ2-3; v_gene: TRBV4-3; len: 17; CDR3aa: CASSQEFWTLSTDTQYF
j_gene: TRBJ1-4; v_gene: TRBV10-2; len: 15; CDR3aa: CASSEARVGGTPSSF
j_gene: TRBJ2-1; v_gene: TRBV6-4; len: 16; CDR3aa: CASSARLNPSYNEQFF
j_gene: TRBJ2-7; v_gene: TRBV10-3; len: 14; CDR3aa: CAISATGADYEQYF
j_gene: TRBJ1-1; v_gene: TRBV9; len: 17; CDR3aa: CASSVGTGGSLNTEAFF
j_gene: TRBJ2-7; v_gene: TRBV9; len: 14; CDR3aa: CASSVFRDGYEQYF
j_gene: TRBJ1-2; v_gene: TRBV9; len: 15; CDR3aa: CASSVDTGDFYGYTF
j_gene: TRBJ2-1; v_gene: TRBV5-6; len: 16; CDR3aa: CASSPGLAGGVNEQFF
j_gene: TRBJ1-1; v_gene: TRBV27; len: 15; CDR3aa: CASSSPRQGRTEAFF
j_gene: TRBJ2-7; v_gene: TRBV11-2; len: 15; CDR3aa: CASSLARATSYEQYF
j_gene: TRBJ2-1; v_gene: TRBV4-1; len: 16; CDR3aa: CASSHASGPLYNEQFF
j_gene: TRBJ2-7; v_gene: TRBV11-2; len: 13; CDR3aa: CASSKSEAYEQYF
j_gene: TRBJ2-3; v_gene: TRBV13; len: 14; CDR3aa: CASSLVQTTDTQYF
j_gene: TRBJ1-2; v_gene: TRBV9; len: 12; CDR3aa: CASSPGVYGYTF
j_gene: TRBJ2-7; v_gene: TRBV28; len: 15; CDR3aa: CASSLEADEAYEQYF
j_gene: TRBJ2-7; v_gene: TRBV9; len: 16; CDR3aa: CASSVLRDRGQGEQYF
j_gene: TRBJ2-1; v_gene: TRBV6-5; len: 15; CDR3aa: CASSYSGTSGSEQFF
j_gene: TRBJ2-7; v_gene: TRBV28; len: 14; CDR3aa: CASSPTREVDEQYF
j_gene: TRBJ2-1; v_gene: TRBV9; len: 16; CDR3aa: CASSSNRGAPYNEQFF
j_gene: TRBJ2-5; v_gene: TRBV28; len: 17; CDR3aa: CASSTHRARGPKETQYF
j_gene: TRBJ1-2; v_gene: TRBV27; len: 14; CDR3aa: CASSLSGQIYGYTF
j_gene: TRBJ2-1; v_gene: TRBV30; len: 15; CDR3aa: CAFRSGRAVSNEQFF
j_gene: TRBJ2-1; v_gene: TRBV27; len: 17; CDR3aa: CASSFSNEGAGYNEQFF
j_gene: TRBJ2-7; v_gene: TRBV7-9; len: 16; CDR3aa: CASSQFGTGNPYEQYF
j_gene: TRBJ1-2; v_gene: TRBV28; len: 14; CDR3aa: CASSLDGINYGYTF
j_gene: TRBJ1-2; v_gene: TRBV6-1; len: 11; CDR3aa: CASSGGYGYTF
j_gene: TRBJ2-7; v_gene: TRBV7-9; len: 13; CDR3aa: CASSEGLGYEQYF
j_gene: TRBJ2-2; v_gene: TRBV5-4; len: 15; CDR3aa: CASRGQGVNTGELFF
j_gene: TRBJ2-2; v_gene: TRBV14; len: 17; CDR3aa: CASSPRRLVRYVGELFF